This T cell receptor beta chain was captured in a study of blood T cell repertoires in COVID-19. Looking at the study overall: Acute and convalescent COVID-19 specimens originated in the United States, Italy and Spain. T cells, B-cell-depleted T cells, or PBMCs supplied cDNA or gDNA.

This CDR3 is 15 amino acids long. From germline, CDR1 is GTSNPN and CDR2 SVGIG (reference sequence). J lost 5 bases, V lost 3 bases, and 12 bases had no gene match. Original methodology: Amplification of reference gene primers provided the estimated nucleated cell counts. Data came from immunoSEQ multiplex PCR; TCRdb stores just in-frame clones and leaves some out. That table is the source of V, J and clone size, and D and trimming were worked out from the DNA. The profile shows under 300,000 clones, 88% of them singletons. The V and J genes are TRBV30 and TRBJ1-1; 7 nucleotides agree with TRBD1. The receptor's source is a woman in her twenties or thirties with acute or convalescent COVID-19. What was sequenced was peripheral blood. CDR3 coding DNA: TGTGCCTGGAGCGCCCCGGACAGGCGGAGGACTGAAGCTTTCTTT. Residues: CAWSAPDRRRTEAFF.